Below are 12 T cell receptor beta chains sequenced from a single sample in a study of Ad26.COV2.S vaccination and SARS-CoV-2 variants. As for treatment: around 19 received Ad26.COV2.S at low or high dose, single or two shots; about five received placebo; per-sample allocation not given. After the first vaccine or placebo injection, samples were drawn on day 63. The table came from immunoSEQ multiplex PCR; TCRdb's copy has only in-frame clones and leaves some out. The repertoire has about 410,000 clones, approximately 90% of them found once; the top ten carry roughly 1.7%. The sequenced sample was peripheral blood, obtained in a trial of Ad26.COV2.S vaccine versus placebo. The receptor set was obtained from a person between 18 and 65 years old who received the Ad26.COV2.S COVID-19 vaccine or a placebo.

The chain combines TRBV27 with TRBJ2-3, with a possible D match to TRBD2 (6 bases). CDR3 length: 14 amino acids. CDR1 and CDR2 (germline): MNHEY, SMNVEV (reference sequence). V was trimmed by 7 bases and J by 0 bases, leaving 11 bases between them. For the CDR3, the DNA is TGTGCCAGCAAAACTAGCACTAGCACAGATACGCAGTATTTT. This encodes CASKTSTSTDTQYF.

For this clone: Other nucleotide sequences from this sample produce the same CDR3. V gene TRBV12-3 or TRBV12-4 combines with J gene TRBJ2-1; D possibly corresponds to TRBD1 (5 bases). V dropped 2 bases and J dropped 7 bases, with 9 bases sitting between them. The CDR3 has 13 residues. CDR3 loop: CASSLNRWNEQFF. CDR3 in DNA: TGTGCCAGCAGTTTAAACAGGTGGAATGAGCAGTTCTTC.

The rearrangement joins TRBV3-1 (or the pseudogene TRBV3-2) to TRBJ1-1, with TRBD1 as a possible D gene (5 bases). The V gene lost 5 bases and the J gene lost 1 base, with 17 bases spanning the gap. This CDR3 contains 16 residues. Per the germline V gene, CDR1 is LGHDT and CDR2 is YNNKEL (reference sequence). The CDR3 region is CASSRGFQVANTEAFF. CDR3 sequence (DNA): TGTGCCAGCAGCAGGGGTTTTCAGGTGGCGAACACTGAAGCTTTCTTT.

The chain joins TRBV7-2 to TRBJ2-7; weak D call: TRBD2 (6 bases). Trimming shortened V by 1 base and J by 0 bases, and 7 bases separated the two germline ends. The CDR3 is 14 residues long. Per the germline V gene, CDR1 is SGHTA and CDR2 is FQGNSA. CDR3 sequence reads: CASSLDGSSYEQYF. CDR3 coding DNA: TGTGCCAGCAGCTTAGACGGGAGCTCCTACGAGCAGTACTTC.

The rearrangement uses TRBV4-3 and TRBJ2-7; no definite D call. Germline assignment: CDR1 LGHNA and CDR2 YSLEER. The ends were cut back, 0 bases at V and 4 bases at J, with 7 bases in the middle. CDR3 length equals 13 residues. The CDR3 DNA sequence: TGCGCCAGCAGCCAAGACACGAATTACGAGCAGTACTTC. Its protein product is CASSQDTNYEQYF.

The rearrangement joins TRBV10-3 to TRBJ2-5; the D gene is possibly TRBD2 (6 bases). Germline V gene lookup returns CDR1 ENHRY and CDR2 SYGVKD. The length of the CDR3 is 14 residues. V was cut by 9 bases and J by 0 bases, with 14 bases left in between. CDR3 sequence (DNA): TGTGCCATAAAGGAGGGGACCCACCAAGAGACCCAGTACTTC. Protein sequence: CAIKEGTHQETQYF.

The genes are TRBV19 and TRBJ2-7; D may match TRBD1 or TRBD2 (5 bases each). Trimming cost V 7 bases and J 5 bases, with 21 bases left between them. In germline, CDR1 is LNHDA, CDR2 SQIVND (reference sequence). There are 15 residues in the CDR3. The CDR3 bases are TGTGCCAGTACCTCTCTGTGGGACGGCGGAAACGAGCAGTACTTC. Translation gives CASTSLWDGGNEQYF.

This chain links TRBV7-2 with TRBJ2-6; no definite D call. The germline V and J ends were trimmed by 1 base and 0 bases, with 13 bases remaining between them. Per germline, CDR1 SGHTA and CDR2 FQGNSA. The length of the CDR3 is 18 residues. The CDR3 is CASSLVPRTASGANVLTF. The DNA for the CDR3 is TGTGCCAGCAGCTTAGTTCCGAGGACGGCCTCTGGGGCCAACGTCCTGACTTTC.

The gene calls are TRBV20-1 and TRBJ2-3; the D is unclear. Deletions cut 5 bases from V and 4 bases from J, with 7 bases between. This CDR3 has 11 residues. Germline loops: CDR1 DFQATT, CDR2 SNEGSKA (reference sequence). The CDR3 region has the DNA TGCAGTGCTTCTCATTCAGATACGCAGTATTTT. It translates to CSASHSDTQYF.

The chain is built from TRBV7-9 and TRBJ2-1, with TRBD1 identical over 8 bases. The CDR3 is 14 residues long. With 3 bases clipped from V and 8 bases from J, the junction kept 6 bases outside the gene matches. CDR1 and CDR2 (germline): SEHNR, FQNEAQ (reference sequence). The CDR3 here is CASSFRDRWDEQFF. The CDR3 nucleotides read TGTGCCAGCAGCTTCCGGGACAGGTGGGATGAGCAGTTCTTC.

This chain joins TRBV28 and TRBJ2-3; D might be TRBD1 or TRBD2, each matching 7 bases. The V end lost 4 bases, the J end lost 7 bases, and 24 bases lay between the germline ends. The CDR3 covers 17 residues. Per germline, CDR1 MDHEN and CDR2 SYDVKM. The CDR3 nucleotides read TGTGCCAGCAGTTCAATCCAGGGGGGGGGTACCCTAAATACGCAGTATTTT. Translated, it gives CASSSIQGGGTLNTQYF.

On this clone: This specimen includes other DNA sequences encoding the same CDR3. The rearrangement joins TRBV18 to TRBJ1-3; D perhaps matches TRBD1 (5 bases). Trimming pared 0 bases from V and 4 bases from J, leaving 13 bases between. The CDR3 covers 16 residues. CDR1 and CDR2 (germline): KGHSH, LQKENI. For the CDR3, the DNA is TGTGCCAGCTCACCACCGTCAGGGAGGTCAGGAAACACCATATATTTT. Protein: CASSPPSGRSGNTIYF.